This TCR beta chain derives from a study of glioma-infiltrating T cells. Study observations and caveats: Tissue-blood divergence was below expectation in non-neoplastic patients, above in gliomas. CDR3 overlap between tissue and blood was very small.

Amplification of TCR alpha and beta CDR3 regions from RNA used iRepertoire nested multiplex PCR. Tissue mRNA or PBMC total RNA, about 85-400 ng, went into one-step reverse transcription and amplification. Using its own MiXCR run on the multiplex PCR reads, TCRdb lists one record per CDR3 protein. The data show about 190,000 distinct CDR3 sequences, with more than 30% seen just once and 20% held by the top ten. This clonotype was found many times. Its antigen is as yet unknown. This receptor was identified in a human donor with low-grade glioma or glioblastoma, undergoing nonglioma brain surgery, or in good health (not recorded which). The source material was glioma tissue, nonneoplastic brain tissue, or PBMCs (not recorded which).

CDR3 sequence: CASSQNRERLSGNTIYF. In DNA, the CDR3 is TGTGCCAGCAGCCAAAACAGGGAACGCCTCTCTGGAAACACCATATATTTT. The chain employs TRBV7-2 and TRBJ1-3; a weak D match, TRBD1 (6 bases). The CDR3 sequence is 17 residues long. Germline values: CDR1 SGHTA, CDR2 FQGNSA. V was pared by 5 bases and J by 0 bases, with 17 bases between.